One sample yielded the 29 T cell receptor beta chains listed below, sequenced in a study of T cell changes during pregnancy in multiple sclerosis. Only in-frame clones appear in the TCRdb table, and some are missing; sequencing was by immunoSEQ multiplex PCR. The table shows tens of thousands of clones, with approximately 81% occurring only once. The sample was CD8+ T cells from peripheral blood mononuclear cells, taken after pregnancy. These receptors all stem from a female donor with multiple sclerosis, enrolled in a pregnancy study.

The chain joins TRBV18 to TRBJ1-2; no clear D gene. The CDR3 has 13 residues. V lost 3 bases and J lost 4, with 9 bases in between. Per the germline V gene, CDR1 is KGHSH and CDR2 is LQKENI. This CDR3 is CASSPAGLYGYTF. In nucleotides, the CDR3 is TGTGCCAGCTCACCTGCAGGACTCTATGGCTACACCTTC.

The sample holds a few counts of this clone. In DNA, the CDR3 is TGTGCCAGCAGTGAGAGGGAAAGCTCCTACAATGAGCAGTTCTTC. Translated, it gives CASSERESSYNEQFF. The gene calls are TRBV6-1 and TRBJ2-1; D is possibly TRBD2 (5 bases). Per the germline V gene, CDR1 is MNHNS and CDR2 is SASEGT. Trimming left V 3 bases short and J 0 bases short, with 9 bases between. The CDR3 extends over 15 amino acids.

The chain combines TRBV20-1 with TRBJ2-3; maybe TRBD2 (6 bases). Trimming took off 2 bases at V and 9 bases at J, with 9 bases between the two ends. Germline V gene data show CDR1 as DFQATT and CDR2 as SNEGSKA (reference sequence). This CDR3 contains 11 residues. The CDR3 DNA follows: TGCAGTGCTAGAATACGGGGGACGCAGTATTTT. Translated, it gives CSARIRGTQYF.

The CDR3 loop reads CASSDSASGGADTQYF. CDR3 bases: TGTGCCAGCAGTGACTCGGCTAGCGGGGGGGCCGATACGCAGTATTTT. The V call is TRBV6-4, the J call TRBJ2-3; the match to TRBD2 covers 12 bases. V lost 0 bases, J lost 6 bases, and 4 bases stayed unmatched. The CDR3 loop spans 16 amino acids. Germline-derived CDR1 and CDR2 are MRHNA and SNTAGT.

The chain carries TRBV7-3 and TRBJ2-2, with D possibly matching TRBD2 (6 bases). The length of the CDR3 is 16 residues. V was shortened by 5 bases and J by 0 bases, with 13 bases between the two germline ends. Germline assignment: CDR1 SGHTA and CDR2 FQGTGA. DNA of the CDR3: TGTGCCAGCAGCGTCACCTTAGCGGCGAACACCGGGGAGCTGTTTTTT. Protein product: CASSVTLAANTGELFF.

The chain is built from TRBV30 and TRBJ2-4; 15 bases line up with TRBD2. The length of the CDR3 is 17 residues. Germline V gene lookup returns CDR1 GTSNPN and CDR2 SVGIG (reference sequence). Trimming cost V 6 bases and J 9 bases; bases outside gene matches: 15. The CDR3 protein is CACHKRGLAGGHIIQYF. Written as DNA, the CDR3 is TGTGCCTGCCATAAGAGGGGACTAGCGGGGGGCCATATCATTCAGTACTTC.

The V call is TRBV2, the J call TRBJ2-1; D might be TRBD1 (7 bases). Trimming removed 4 bases at V and 8 bases at J, with 21 bases between. Germline CDR1 and CDR2: SNHLY and FYNNEI. The CDR3 is 16 amino acids. CDR3 protein: CASSGGERGGGDEQFF. CDR3 nucleotides: TGTGCCAGCAGTGGGGGGGAGCGTGGAGGGGGCGATGAGCAGTTCTTC.

This clone showed up just once. DNA of the CDR3: TGTGCCAGCAGCGCAGGACAGCTCACCGGGGAGCTGTTTTTT. Its protein product is CASSAGQLTGELFF. The chain links TRBV9 to TRBJ2-2, with D possibly being TRBD1 (6 bases). V dropped 3 bases and J dropped 4 bases, with 10 bases sitting between them. The CDR3 is made up of 14 amino acids. In germline, CDR1 is SGDLS, CDR2 YYNGEE.

This chain uses TRBV28 with TRBJ2-1, with D maybe TRBD1 (6 bases). CDR3 size: 13 residues. Trimming removed 6 bases from V and 8 bases from J, with 14 bases in between. CDR1 and CDR2 from the germline V gene are MDHEN and SYDVKM. The chain's CDR3 is CASRDRGWDEQFF. CDR3 sequence (DNA): TGTGCCAGCAGGGACAGAGGATGGGATGAGCAGTTCTTC.

The chain links TRBV7-6 to TRBJ1-2; 11 nucleotides match TRBD1. This CDR3 has 16 residues. CDR1 and CDR2 from the germline V gene are SGHVS and FNYEAQ. The V gene end was trimmed by 2 bases and the J gene end by 2 bases; junction bases not matched to a gene: 4. As DNA, the CDR3 is TGTGCCAGCAGCTTAATGGGACAGGGGGGAAACTATGGCTACACCTTC. Translating it yields CASSLMGQGGNYGYTF.

The chain is built from TRBV5-4 and TRBJ1-1; TRBD1 matches at 7 bases. Trimming removed 3 bases from V and 4 bases from J; junction bases left unmatched: 3. The germline CDR1 and CDR2 sequences are SGHNT and YYREEE (reference sequence). There are 13 residues in the CDR3. CDR3 loop: CASSSRDSTEAFF. The CDR3 DNA sequence: TGTGCCAGCAGCTCCCGGGACAGCACTGAAGCTTTCTTT. Full variable domain (missing parts from reference TRBV5-4 and TRBJ1-1): ETGVTQSPTHLIKTRGQQVTLRCSSQSGHNTVSWYQQALGQGPQFIFQYYREEENGRGNFPPRFSGLQFPNYSSELNVNALELDDSALYLCASSSRDSTEAFFGQGTRLTVV.

This chain uses TRBV7-9 with TRBJ1-1; no definite D call. Germline assignment: CDR1 SEHNR and CDR2 FQNEAQ (reference sequence). This CDR3 has 11 amino acids. The CDR3 DNA is TGTGCTATGGGTGGAGGGACTGAAGCTTTCTTT. Translating it yields CAMGGGTEAFF. Looking up the rest from reference TRBV7-9 and TRBJ1-1 gives the full variable domain: DTGVSQNPRHKITKRGQNVTFRCDPISEHNRLYWYRQTLGQGPEFLTYFQNEAQLEKSRLLSDRFSAERPKGSFSTLEIQRTEQGDSAMYLCAMGGGTEAFFGQGTRLTVV.

The V call is TRBV6-4, the J call TRBJ2-1, with TRBD1 matching over 7 bases. Germline V lookup: CDR1 MRHNA, CDR2 SNTAGT. CDR3 length equals 15 residues. The junction had 10 bases not matched to a gene; V was cut back by 4 bases and J by 7 bases. CDR3 residues: CASSAKGGAGNEQFF. CDR3 nucleotides: TGTGCCAGCAGTGCCAAAGGGGGCGCCGGAAATGAGCAGTTCTTC.

This clone showed up just once. The chain combines TRBV5-6 with TRBJ1-6, with TRBD1 identical over 7 bases. The CDR3 loop spans 14 amino acids. Germline assignment: CDR1 SGHDT and CDR2 YYEEEE. After removal of 3 bases from V and 10 bases from J, the junction contained 7 bases not matched to a gene. CDR3 nucleotides: TGTGCCAGCAGCTCCCTGACAGGGTACTCACCCCTCCACTTT. Its protein product is CASSSLTGYSPLHF.

This clone appeared a few times. The chain couples TRBV19 to TRBJ2-1; D ambiguous. The germline CDR1 and CDR2 sequences are LNHDA and SQIVND (reference sequence). This CDR3 has 13 residues. The V end was cut by 0 bases, the J end by 3 bases, with 3 bases between. CDR3 DNA: TGTGCCAGTAGTATAGACGGCTACAATGAGCAGTTCTTC. Its protein product is CASSIDGYNEQFF.

The chain recombines TRBV5-1 with TRBJ2-5; TRBD2 aligns across 8 bases. The CDR3 consists of 12 residues. V trimming: 4 bases; J trimming: 5 bases; junction bases outside the gene matches: 1. In germline, CDR1 is SGHRS, CDR2 YFSETQ. The CDR3 DNA reads TGCGCCAGCAGCCCTAGCGGGGAGACCCAGTACTTC. Translating gives CASSPSGETQYF.

This clone has just a few counts. The CDR3 loop reads CASSANYPTGNTEAFF. The CDR3 nucleotides are TGTGCCAGCAGCGCCAACTATCCCACTGGGAACACTGAAGCTTTCTTT. The chain recombines TRBV9 with TRBJ1-1, with D unresolved. The germline V gene encodes CDR1 SGDLS and CDR2 YYNGEE. V was shortened by 3 bases and J by 1 base, with 16 bases between the two germline ends. This CDR3 comprises 16 residues.

This clone appeared a single time. This chain joins TRBV27 and TRBJ2-7; perhaps TRBD1 as D (5 bases). This CDR3 region has 12 residues. The ends were cut back, 8 bases at V and 2 bases at J, with 10 bases in the middle. CDR1 and CDR2 from the germline V gene are MNHEY and SMNVEV (reference sequence). The CDR3 sequence is CASGDSPYEQYF. DNA of the CDR3: TGTGCCAGCGGAGACAGTCCCTACGAGCAGTACTTC.

The chain recombines TRBV5-1 with TRBJ1-1; TRBD1 might be the D (6 bases). Germline-derived CDR1 and CDR2 are SGHRS and YFSETQ. Trimming left V 4 bases short and J 3 bases short, with 16 bases between. The CDR3 sequence is 15 residues long. DNA of the CDR3: TGCGCCAGCAGCCCCCACAGGGCCCTGGACACTGAAGCTTTCTTT. Amino acid sequence: CASSPHRALDTEAFF. Together with reference TRBV5-1 and TRBJ1-1, the CDR3 gives the full variable domain: KAGVTQTPRYLIKTRGQQVTLSCSPISGHRSVSWYQQTPGQGLQFLFEYFSETQRNKGNFPGRFSGRQFSNSRSEMNVSTLELGDSALYLCASSPHRALDTEAFFGQGTRLTVV.

This chain links TRBV7-3 with TRBJ2-5, with 8 bases that match TRBD2. The germline CDR1 and CDR2 sequences are SGHTA and FQGTGA. The CDR3 runs to 16 residues. The junction had 6 bases not matched to a gene; V was cut back by 1 base and J by 2 bases. CDR3 coding DNA: TGTGCCAGCAGCTTAATCGGAACTAGCGGTCAAGAGACCCAGTACTTC. This sequence encodes CASSLIGTSGQETQYF.

The chain joins TRBV30 to TRBJ1-2; no firm D call. CDR3 length: 8 residues. The V end lost 8 bases, the J end lost 6 bases, and 4 bases lay between the germline ends. Germline lookup yields CDR1 GTSNPN and CDR2 SVGIG (reference sequence). The CDR3 loop is CATDGYTF. The CDR3 region has the DNA TGTGCCACTGATGGCTACACCTTC.

The rearrangement uses TRBV4-1 and TRBJ2-5, with 8 positions matching TRBD2. Per the germline V gene, CDR1 is MGHRA and CDR2 is YSYEKL. The J segment lost 5 bases and the V segment lost 4 bases, leaving 9 bases of the junction unmatched. The CDR3 runs 15 residues. DNA of the CDR3: TGCGCCAGCAGCCCGGGACTAGGTGTGTGGGAGACCCAGTACTTC. Amino acids: CASSPGLGVWETQYF.

The chain is built from TRBV6-5 and TRBJ2-2; TRBD2 matches 7 bases. This CDR3 spans 14 amino acids. Germline lookup yields CDR1 MNHEY and CDR2 SVGAGI. The junction had 4 bases not matched to a gene; V was cut back by 2 bases and J by 7 bases. The CDR3 DNA sequence: TGTGCCAGCAGTTACGGGGGGGACGGCGGGGAGCTGTTTTTT. Translated, it gives CASSYGGDGGELFF.

The sample holds a few counts of this clone. The chain is built from TRBV27 and TRBJ1-1; TRBD1 is a possible D gene (6 bases). V was pared by 5 bases and J by 11 bases, with 15 bases between. From germline, CDR1 is MNHEY and CDR2 SMNVEV (reference sequence). This CDR3 has 12 residues. This CDR3 is CASSPDRNRAFF. In DNA, the CDR3 is TGTGCCAGCAGTCCCGACAGGAACCGGGCTTTCTTT.

This rearrangement joins TRBV30 to TRBJ2-2; unclear D gene. The V and J ends lost 0 bases and 0 bases respectively, with 11 bases between them. CDR1 is GTSNPN and CDR2 is SVGIG in the germline V gene (reference sequence). The CDR3 has 16 amino acids. CDR3 in amino acids: CAWSVRALPNTGELFF. CDR3 nucleotides: TGTGCCTGGAGTGTACGAGCGCTCCCGAACACCGGGGAGCTGTTTTTT.

The chain employs TRBV5-4 and TRBJ1-1, with D possibly matching TRBD1 (6 bases). Trimming left V 0 bases short and J 10 bases short, with 22 bases between. This CDR3 is 16 amino acids long. Germline assignment: CDR1 SGHNT and CDR2 YYREEE (reference sequence). This CDR3 is CASSLAAGATLLPAFF. For the CDR3, the DNA is TGTGCCAGCAGCTTGGCGGCAGGGGCCACTCTCCTGCCAGCTTTCTTT.

The J gene is TRBJ2-7, the V gene TRBV7-6; a possible D gene is TRBD1 (5 bases). CDR1 is SGHVS and CDR2 is FNYEAQ in the germline V gene. V shed 0 bases and J shed 2 bases, with 14 bases lying between them. The CDR3 is 16 residues long. The CDR3 DNA sequence: TGTGCCAGCAGCTTAGCGACAGCGCACGTCCCCTACGAGCAGTACTTC. Its protein is CASSLATAHVPYEQYF.

The rearrangement links TRBV27 to TRBJ2-3, with 7 bases fitting TRBD2. The germline gives CDR1 MNHEY, CDR2 SMNVEV (reference sequence). This CDR3 is built from 18 residues. The trim removed 4 bases at V and 0 bases at J, leaving 13 bases unmatched. CDR3 in amino acids: CASSSSHRWRGSTDTQYF. DNA of the CDR3: TGTGCCAGCAGTTCGTCCCACCGCTGGCGGGGGAGCACAGATACGCAGTATTTT.

The chain joins TRBV19 to TRBJ1-1, with D possibly being TRBD1 (6 bases). The ends were cut back, 8 bases at V and 2 bases at J, with 18 bases in the middle. Germline lookup yields CDR1 LNHDA and CDR2 SQIVND (reference sequence). CDR3 size: 15 residues. CDR3 in amino acids: CASRLSGEGNTEAFF. CDR3 bases: TGTGCCAGTCGACTTTCAGGGGAAGGAAACACTGAAGCTTTCTTT.